One sample yielded the 32 T cell receptor beta chains listed below, sequenced in a study of regulatory T cells in long-lasting Graves disease. Time point defined: newly diagnosed GD, antithyroid drugs for less than 3 months. The authors made the TCR library using RNA they extracted from PBMCs. With iRepertoire HTBI primers and Arm-PCR of CDR3 regions, TCR beta libraries were built. TCRdb passed the multiplex PCR reads through MiXCR, listing each CDR3 protein once. In the table there are roughly 610,000 distinct CDR3 sequences, about 15% of which are singletons. The same specimen was also included in a second study, on T cells in Graves' hyperthyroidism and ophthalmopathy.

The sequencing here drew on peripheral blood mononuclear cells (PBMCs), taken at new diagnosis, from a patient treated with antithyroid drugs. These receptors all stem from a woman between 25 and 40 years old with Graves disease.

The chain joins TRBV9 to TRBJ2-5, with D perhaps matching TRBD2 (5 bases). Germline CDR1 and CDR2: SGDLS and YYNGEE. With 3 bases removed from V and 5 bases from J, the gap between germline ends came to 17 bases. CDR3 length: 15 amino acids. For the CDR3, the DNA is TGTGCCAGCAGCGCCGGGTGGGCGGGTTCGGAGACCCAGTACTTC. Translated: CASSAGWAGSETQYF.

V and J are TRBV9 and TRBJ2-5; the D gene could be TRBD1 or TRBD2 (5 bases each). Trimming took off 3 bases at V and 5 bases at J, with 17 bases between the two ends. The CDR3 runs to 15 residues. CDR1 is SGDLS, CDR2 YYNGEE, per germline. CDR3 nucleotides: TGTGCCAGCAGCGGCGCTGGGGGAGTGGCGGAGACCCAGTACTTC. Its translation is CASSGAGGVAETQYF.

The J gene is TRBJ2-7, the V gene TRBV18, with 8 bases identical to TRBD2. Germline loops: CDR1 KGHSH, CDR2 LQKENI. V trimming: 0 bases; J trimming: 6 bases; junction bases outside the gene matches: 4. The CDR3 has 14 residues. The CDR3 sequence is CASSPPGSGSEQYF. The CDR3 DNA reads as TGTGCCAGCTCACCACCGGGAAGCGGGAGCGAGCAGTACTTC. Together with reference TRBV18 and TRBJ2-7, the CDR3 gives the full variable domain: NAGVMQNPRHLVRRRGQEARLRCSPMKGHSHVYWYRQLPEEGLKFMVYLQKENIIDESGMPKERFSAEFPKEGPSILRIQQVVRGDSAAYFCASSPPGSGSEQYFGPGTRLTVT.

This clonotype has only a few counts. This sequence joins TRBV19 and TRBJ2-7, with D possibly matching TRBD2 (5 bases). This CDR3 region has 13 residues. The V and J ends lost 3 bases and 2 bases respectively, with 8 bases between them. The germline V gene has CDR1 LNHDA and CDR2 SQIVND (reference sequence). The CDR3 region has the DNA TGTGCCAGTAGTATGGGAGCCACCTACGAGCAGTACTTC. Its translation is CASSMGATYEQYF.

This clonotype appeared a few times. The chain couples TRBV5-1 to TRBJ2-3; 11 positions agree with TRBD2. The CDR3 totals 15 residues. V lost 6 bases to trimming and J lost 2 bases; unmatched junction nucleotides: 5. Germline CDR1 SGHRS, CDR2 YFSETQ. CDR3 bases: TGCGCCAGCACCAGACTAGCGGGACCCACAGATACGCAGTATTTT. Translation gives CASTRLAGPTDTQYF. The full variable domain, in which reference TRBV5-1 and TRBJ2-3 provide the parts outside the CDR3, is KAGVTQTPRYLIKTRGQQVTLSCSPISGHRSVSWYQQTPGQGLQFLFEYFSETQRNKGNFPGRFSGRQFSNSRSEMNVSTLELGDSALYLCASTRLAGPTDTQYFGPGTRLTVL.

This clonotype was found many times. The rearrangement joins TRBV7-8 to TRBJ2-7; 9 bases match TRBD2. The CDR3 has 15 residues. CDR1 and CDR2 from the germline V gene are SGHVS and FQNEAQ. V was pared by 5 bases and J by 2 bases, with 7 bases of the junction left unmatched. CDR3 nucleotide sequence: TGTGCCAGCAGCCCGCCGACTAGCGGAACCTACGAGCAGTACTTC. Protein: CASSPPTSGTYEQYF.

The CDR3 sequence is CASSEPGRANTEAFF. Here the CDR3 DNA reads TGTGCCAGCAGTGAACCTGGCCGTGCGAACACTGAAGCTTTCTTT. The rearrangement links TRBV6-1 to TRBJ1-1; D gene uncertain. The CDR3 has 15 residues. Trimming removed 2 bases at V and 1 base at J, with 11 bases between. Germline-derived CDR1 and CDR2 are MNHNS and SASEGT.

There are a few counts of this clonotype. The chain is built from TRBV18 and TRBJ1-3; perhaps TRBD1 as D (5 bases). The germline V gene has CDR1 KGHSH and CDR2 LQKENI. The V end was cut by 3 bases, the J end by 3 bases, with 9 bases between. The length of the CDR3 is 14 residues. The chain's CDR3 is CASSPNQGGNTIYF. CDR3 coding DNA: TGTGCCAGCTCACCTAACCAGGGTGGAAACACCATATATTTT.

The chain recombines TRBV7-3 with TRBJ2-1; possible D gene TRBD2, 7 bases. The V gene's germline CDR1 is SGHTA and CDR2 FQGTGA. CDR3 length: 17 residues. Trimming took off 1 base at V and 12 bases at J, with 25 bases between the two ends. CDR3: CASSLKGGSGAKVGQFF. CDR3 nucleotides: TGTGCCAGCAGCTTAAAAGGGGGGAGCGGGGCCAAGGTAGGGCAGTTCTTC.

This clonotype was counted many times. The junction does not match germline at one end; this may be a read error. The chain uses TRBV14 and TRBJ2-1, with D possibly being TRBD2 (6 bases). The CDR3 consists of 13 residues. Germline-derived CDR1 and CDR2 are SGHDN and FVKESK. DNA for the CDR3: TGTGCCAGCAGCCAGCAGGGCGCCCTGGGACTGATCTTC. This translates into CASSQQGALGLIF.

At least ten counts were recorded for this clonotype. This sequence joins TRBV7-8 and TRBJ1-4; TRBD1 matches 7 bases. The CDR3 loop spans 15 amino acids. J gave up 8 bases and V 5 bases, and 11 bases lay outside the gene matches. From germline, CDR1 is SGHVS and CDR2 FQNEAQ. For the CDR3, the DNA is TGTGCCAGCAGCACGTACGGGACAGTGAGGGAAAAACTGTTTTTT. It yields the protein CASSTYGTVREKLFF.

The table lists this clonotype with many counts. J is TRBJ1-5 and V is TRBV6-9; D unclear. V lost 6 bases, J lost 4 bases, and 13 bases lay in between. Per germline, CDR1 MNHGY and CDR2 SVAAGI. The CDR3 runs to 14 residues. The CDR3 DNA reads as TGTGCCAGCAGCCACGACAAAGTTAATCAGCCCCAGCATTTT. Its protein is CASSHDKVNQPQHF.

This clonotype occurred many times. This chain connects TRBV5-1 to TRBJ1-1, with D possibly being TRBD1 (5 bases). The CDR3 has 19 residues. V was pared by 3 bases and J by 0 bases, with 24 bases between. The V gene's germline CDR1 is SGHRS and CDR2 YFSETQ. The CDR3 coding sequence is TGCGCCAGCAGCTCCGGGGGGACGGGGAATTTCGGCATGAACACTGAAGCTTTCTTT. It codes for CASSSGGTGNFGMNTEAFF.

This rearrangement joins TRBV5-1 to TRBJ1-5; D is ambiguous. Trimming cost V 2 bases and J 0 bases, with 9 bases left between them. Germline V gene data show CDR1 as SGHRS and CDR2 as YFSETQ. The CDR3 is made up of 15 amino acids. DNA for the CDR3: TGCGCCAGCAGCTTTGGGCCAGATAGCAATCAGCCCCAGCATTTT. Translation: CASSFGPDSNQPQHF.

The CDR3 DNA follows: TGTGCCAGCAGCGCCCGACAGGGCAATCAGCCCCAGCATTTT. Residues: CASSARQGNQPQHF. This chain uses TRBV7-2 with TRBJ1-5; maybe TRBD1 (6 bases). CDR3 length: 14 amino acids. Trimming cost V 5 bases and J 2 bases, with 10 bases left between them. CDR1 is SGHTA, CDR2 FQGNSA, per germline. Supplemented by reference TRBV7-2 and TRBJ1-5, the full variable domain reads GAGVSQSPSNKVTEKGKDVELRCDPISGHTALYWYRQSLGQGLEFLIYFQGNSAPDKSGLPSDRFSAERTGGSVSTLTIQRTQQEDSAVYLCASSARQGNQPQHFGDGTRLSIL.

Only a few counts were recorded for this clonotype. Being one base from a much bigger clone, this may be a read error. The CDR3 region has the DNA TGTGCCGGCGTCCAGGGGCCCGGGGAGCTGTTTTTT. It encodes CAGVQGPGELFF. The V call is TRBV2, the J call TRBJ2-2; D is perhaps TRBD1 (6 bases). The V end was cut by 11 bases, the J end by 6 bases, with 13 bases between. This CDR3 spans 12 amino acids. Germline V gene sequence: CDR1 SNHLY, CDR2 FYNNEI.

This clonotype was recorded many times. This chain uses TRBV5-1 with TRBJ1-1; no clear D gene. Germline values: CDR1 SGHRS, CDR2 YFSETQ. This CDR3 has 13 amino acids. V was clipped by 4 bases and J by 7 bases, with 14 bases between them. The CDR3 spells CASSPDLEIEAFF. CDR3 in DNA: TGCGCCAGCAGCCCAGACCTTGAGATTGAAGCTTTCTTT.

V and J are TRBV12-3 or TRBV12-4 and TRBJ2-2; tentatively, D is TRBD1 or TRBD2 (5 bases each). The CDR3 is 16 residues long. Trimming stripped 3 bases from V and 4 bases from J, with 15 bases between. The CDR3 DNA is TGTGCCAGCAGTTTCAGATTAGAGGGGACCACCGGGGAGCTGTTTTTT. Residues: CASSFRLEGTTGELFF.

V is TRBV4-1 and J is TRBJ2-3; the D gene is possibly TRBD2 (5 bases). V was shortened by 0 bases and J by 6 bases, with 13 bases between the two germline ends. The CDR3 contains 15 residues. Looked up from germline, CDR1 is MGHRA and CDR2 is YSYEKL. CDR3 nucleotide sequence: TGCGCCAGCAGCCAAGACGCCCTCCCGGGGGATACGCAGTATTTT. Its translation: CASSQDALPGDTQYF.

This clonotype has just a few counts. This chain uses TRBV19 with TRBJ1-1, with D unclear. The CDR3 sequence is 16 residues long. CDR1 LNHDA and CDR2 SQIVND come from the germline V gene (reference sequence). Deletions cut 5 bases from V and 3 bases from J, with 19 bases between. This CDR3 reads CASSFSSGIGYTEAFF. For the CDR3, the DNA is TGTGCCAGTAGTTTCTCCTCGGGTATTGGGTACACTGAAGCTTTCTTT.

With regard to this clonotype: This may stem from a read error, because a much larger clone lies one nucleotide away. In DNA, the CDR3 is TGTGCCAGCAGCTTAGCGGACAGGCCCCTGGCCGGGGAGCTGTTTTTT. Translation: CASSLADRPLAGELFF. This chain links TRBV7-8 with TRBJ2-2, with 7 bases lining up with TRBD1. This CDR3 has 16 residues. Germline-derived CDR1 and CDR2 are SGHVS and FQNEAQ. Trimming cost V 0 bases and J 6 bases; bases outside gene matches: 7.

The CDR3 is CASSQVPSTDTQYF. Here the CDR3 DNA reads TGTGCCAGCAGCCAAGTGCCTAGCACAGATACGCAGTATTTT. This chain links TRBV14 with TRBJ2-3; D call uncertain. V was shortened by 1 base and J by 0 bases, with 5 bases between the two germline ends. CDR1 is SGHDN and CDR2 is FVKESK in the germline V gene. The CDR3 sequence is 14 residues long. Supplemented by reference TRBV14 and TRBJ2-3, the full variable domain reads EAGVTQFPSHSVIEKGQTVTLRCDPISGHDNLYWYRRVMGKEIKFLLHFVKESKQDESGMPNNRFLAERTGGTYSTLKVQPAELEDSGVYFCASSQVPSTDTQYFGPGTRLTVL.

The sample holds many counts of this clonotype. V gene TRBV12-3 or TRBV12-4 combines with J gene TRBJ1-5; 7 bases agree with TRBD1. The CDR3 loop spans 13 amino acids. Unmatched junction bases numbered 6, after V lost 5 bases and J lost 8 bases. CDR3 DNA: TGTGCCAGCAGTATGACAGGGATGGAGCCCCAGCATTTT. Translation gives CASSMTGMEPQHF.

This clonotype was found a few times. CDR3 coding DNA: TGTGCCAGCAGTTCCCCCGCACCCTTAGGCTACACCTTC. Protein product: CASSSPAPLGYTF. This chain uses TRBV28 with TRBJ1-2; D is undetermined. The CDR3 extends over 13 amino acids. The germline V gene encodes CDR1 MDHEN and CDR2 SYDVKM. Trimming removed 4 bases from V and 8 bases from J, with 14 bases in between.

The rearrangement links TRBV6-9 to TRBJ1-5; possibly TRBD1 for D (5 bases). With 3 bases removed from V and 1 base from J, the gap between germline ends came to 10 bases. Germline CDR1 reads MNHGY; CDR2 reads SVAAGI. The CDR3 loop spans 15 amino acids. The CDR3: CASSYVRGSNQPQHF. The CDR3 DNA follows: TGTGCCAGCAGTTACGTTCGGGGGAGCAATCAGCCCCAGCATTTT.

The V and J genes are TRBV5-6 and TRBJ1-4, with no clear D. This CDR3 contains 15 residues. Germline CDR1 reads SGHDT; CDR2 reads YYEEEE. V shed 4 bases and J shed 4 bases, with 14 bases lying between them. CDR3 residues: CASSQLGPGNEKLFF. CDR3 in DNA: TGTGCCAGCAGCCAATTGGGTCCCGGTAATGAAAAACTGTTTTTT.

This clonotype was picked up a small number of times. The chain uses TRBV10-2 and TRBJ1-1; weak D call: TRBD1 (6 bases). This CDR3 region has 14 residues. Trimming shortened V by 4 bases and J by 0 bases, and 9 bases separated the two germline ends. From germline, CDR1 is WSHSY and CDR2 SAAADI. DNA of the CDR3: TGCGCCAGCAGTGGGGGACACTTGAACACTGAAGCTTTCTTT. Translation: CASSGGHLNTEAFF.

The rearrangement uses TRBV7-2 and TRBJ1-2; D is undetermined. This CDR3 region has 15 residues. CDR1 SGHTA and CDR2 FQGNSA come from the germline V gene. The V gene lost 3 bases and the J gene lost 1 base, with 12 bases spanning the gap. The CDR3 DNA is TGTGCCAGCAGCTTGGCAGGCCCCGTTAACTATGGCTACACCTTC. Its protein product is CASSLAGPVNYGYTF.

This clonotype has a count of ten or more. The CDR3 DNA is TGTGCCAGCACCCCTTTTAACACCGGGGAGCTGTTTTTT. This gives the protein CASTPFNTGELFF. The V gene is TRBV12-3 or TRBV12-4, the J gene TRBJ2-2; D not certain. The CDR3 covers 13 residues. Trimming pared 7 bases from V and 2 bases from J, leaving 8 bases between.

This clonotype was seen more than once but under ten times. V gene TRBV19 combines with J gene TRBJ1-4; no definite D call. The CDR3 totals 12 residues. The V gene's germline CDR1 is LNHDA and CDR2 SQIVND (reference sequence). Trimming stripped 7 bases from V and 8 bases from J, with 11 bases between. The CDR3 region has the DNA TGTGCCAGTAAGGACGAAAGGGAAAAACTGTTTTTT. It is translated as CASKDEREKLFF. The variable domain in full, completed from reference TRBV19 and TRBJ1-4, reads DGGITQSPKYLFRKEGQNVTLSCEQNLNHDAMYWYRQDPGQGLRLIYYSQIVNDFQKGDIAEGYSVSREKKESFPLTVTSAQKNPTAFYLCASKDEREKLFFGSGTQLSVL.

The chain links TRBV7-9 to TRBJ2-3, with 9 bases matching TRBD2. CDR1 and CDR2 (germline): SEHNR, FQNEAQ (reference sequence). CDR3 length equals 15 residues. Unmatched junction bases numbered 8, after V lost 6 bases and J lost 4 bases. CDR3 sequence reads: CASSAIAGVADTQYF. Here the CDR3 DNA reads TGTGCCAGCAGTGCGATAGCGGGAGTGGCAGATACGCAGTATTTT.

The chain is built from TRBV5-1 and TRBJ1-6, with D hard to call. The germline V gene encodes CDR1 SGHRS and CDR2 YFSETQ. Trimming took 5 bases from V and 10 from J, leaving 19 bases between them. This CDR3 spans 15 amino acids. DNA for the CDR3: TGCGCCAGCAGTCCTCTGGGAAATGTTGGCTCACCCCTCCACTTT. Translating gives CASSPLGNVGSPLHF.